The sequence of this T cell receptor beta chain was determined in a study of cytomegalovirus exposure and HLA in healthy donors. Study information: The same platform was used for the 120 validation repertoires and the roughly 670 first-cohort repertoires, a later analysis reported.

Sequenced by immunoSEQ multiplex PCR; TCRdb stores in-frame clones only, minus some. Among about 160,000 clones listed, 89% were seen once. Regarding this clone: Its target is not known.

Germline assignment: CDR1 SGHTA and CDR2 FQGTGA. V was trimmed by 2 bases and J by 1 base, leaving 6 bases between them. There are 13 residues in the CDR3. A roughly 120-subject validation cohort, separate from the approximately 700-subject first cohort, supplied the donors. General study results and limits: The investigators catalogued some 150 TCR beta chains as cytomegalovirus-associated.

The TCR sequence derives from a man between 18 and 29 years old in good health and CMV-seropositive. Sequences were obtained from PBMCs. The chain recombines TRBV7-3 with TRBJ2-7, with D possibly being TRBD2 (6 bases). CDR3 nucleotide sequence: TGTGCCAGCAGCTTAGCGGGGTCCTACGAGCAGTACTTC. Its translation: CASSLAGSYEQYF. Looking up the rest from reference TRBV7-3 and TRBJ2-7 gives the full variable domain: GAGVSQTPSNKVTEKGKYVELRCDPISGHTALYWYRQSLGQGPEFLIYFQGTGAADDSGLPNDRFFAVRPEGSVSTLKIQRTERGDSAVYLCASSLAGSYEQYFGPGTRLTVT.